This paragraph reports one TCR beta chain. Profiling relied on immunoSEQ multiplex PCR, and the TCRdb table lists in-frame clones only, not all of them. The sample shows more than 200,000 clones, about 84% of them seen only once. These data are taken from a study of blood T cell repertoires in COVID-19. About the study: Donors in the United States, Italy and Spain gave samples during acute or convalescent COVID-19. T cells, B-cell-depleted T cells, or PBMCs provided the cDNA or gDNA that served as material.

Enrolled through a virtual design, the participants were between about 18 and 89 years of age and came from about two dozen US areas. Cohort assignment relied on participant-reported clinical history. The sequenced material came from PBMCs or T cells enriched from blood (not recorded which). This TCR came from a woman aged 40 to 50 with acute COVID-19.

CDR3 in DNA: TGTGCCACCAGTGATCCCGGACTAGTGAACACCGGGGAGCTGTTTTTT. This encodes CATSDPGLVNTGELFF. The V gene is TRBV24-1, the J gene TRBJ2-2; 7 bases are shared with TRBD2. Germline V CDR1 and CDR2: KGHDR, SFDVKD. V dropped 3 bases and J dropped 1; count of bases not matched to a gene: 4. The CDR3 loop spans 16 amino acids.